Described below is a single T cell receptor beta chain sequence and its context. The antigen remains undetermined. CDR3 length: 11 amino acids. The junction had 3 bases not matched to a gene; V was cut back by 6 bases and J by 8 bases. CDR1 is MNHEY and CDR2 is SVGAGI in the germline V gene. This entry is derived from a study of T cell responses to AZD1222 COVID-19 vaccine. Libraries were prepared by immunoSEQ multiplex PCR; TCRdb keeps only in-frame clonotypes and omits some of them. The sample consists of approximately 220,000 clones, about 92% of them appearing once. Study outcomes and limitations: No repertoire was sampled before or during the peak T cell response, only after it. A rise in Spike-specific TCR breadth and depth followed two AZD1222 doses.

The genes are TRBV6-5 and TRBJ1-2, with TRBD1 matching over 7 bases. The sequence was obtained from an adult in good health. The material was peripheral blood, obtained on day 0 of MenACWY control vaccination. CDR3 protein: CASSQGEGYTF. CDR3 nucleotide sequence: TGTGCCAGCAGCCAGGGGGAGGGCTACACCTTC.